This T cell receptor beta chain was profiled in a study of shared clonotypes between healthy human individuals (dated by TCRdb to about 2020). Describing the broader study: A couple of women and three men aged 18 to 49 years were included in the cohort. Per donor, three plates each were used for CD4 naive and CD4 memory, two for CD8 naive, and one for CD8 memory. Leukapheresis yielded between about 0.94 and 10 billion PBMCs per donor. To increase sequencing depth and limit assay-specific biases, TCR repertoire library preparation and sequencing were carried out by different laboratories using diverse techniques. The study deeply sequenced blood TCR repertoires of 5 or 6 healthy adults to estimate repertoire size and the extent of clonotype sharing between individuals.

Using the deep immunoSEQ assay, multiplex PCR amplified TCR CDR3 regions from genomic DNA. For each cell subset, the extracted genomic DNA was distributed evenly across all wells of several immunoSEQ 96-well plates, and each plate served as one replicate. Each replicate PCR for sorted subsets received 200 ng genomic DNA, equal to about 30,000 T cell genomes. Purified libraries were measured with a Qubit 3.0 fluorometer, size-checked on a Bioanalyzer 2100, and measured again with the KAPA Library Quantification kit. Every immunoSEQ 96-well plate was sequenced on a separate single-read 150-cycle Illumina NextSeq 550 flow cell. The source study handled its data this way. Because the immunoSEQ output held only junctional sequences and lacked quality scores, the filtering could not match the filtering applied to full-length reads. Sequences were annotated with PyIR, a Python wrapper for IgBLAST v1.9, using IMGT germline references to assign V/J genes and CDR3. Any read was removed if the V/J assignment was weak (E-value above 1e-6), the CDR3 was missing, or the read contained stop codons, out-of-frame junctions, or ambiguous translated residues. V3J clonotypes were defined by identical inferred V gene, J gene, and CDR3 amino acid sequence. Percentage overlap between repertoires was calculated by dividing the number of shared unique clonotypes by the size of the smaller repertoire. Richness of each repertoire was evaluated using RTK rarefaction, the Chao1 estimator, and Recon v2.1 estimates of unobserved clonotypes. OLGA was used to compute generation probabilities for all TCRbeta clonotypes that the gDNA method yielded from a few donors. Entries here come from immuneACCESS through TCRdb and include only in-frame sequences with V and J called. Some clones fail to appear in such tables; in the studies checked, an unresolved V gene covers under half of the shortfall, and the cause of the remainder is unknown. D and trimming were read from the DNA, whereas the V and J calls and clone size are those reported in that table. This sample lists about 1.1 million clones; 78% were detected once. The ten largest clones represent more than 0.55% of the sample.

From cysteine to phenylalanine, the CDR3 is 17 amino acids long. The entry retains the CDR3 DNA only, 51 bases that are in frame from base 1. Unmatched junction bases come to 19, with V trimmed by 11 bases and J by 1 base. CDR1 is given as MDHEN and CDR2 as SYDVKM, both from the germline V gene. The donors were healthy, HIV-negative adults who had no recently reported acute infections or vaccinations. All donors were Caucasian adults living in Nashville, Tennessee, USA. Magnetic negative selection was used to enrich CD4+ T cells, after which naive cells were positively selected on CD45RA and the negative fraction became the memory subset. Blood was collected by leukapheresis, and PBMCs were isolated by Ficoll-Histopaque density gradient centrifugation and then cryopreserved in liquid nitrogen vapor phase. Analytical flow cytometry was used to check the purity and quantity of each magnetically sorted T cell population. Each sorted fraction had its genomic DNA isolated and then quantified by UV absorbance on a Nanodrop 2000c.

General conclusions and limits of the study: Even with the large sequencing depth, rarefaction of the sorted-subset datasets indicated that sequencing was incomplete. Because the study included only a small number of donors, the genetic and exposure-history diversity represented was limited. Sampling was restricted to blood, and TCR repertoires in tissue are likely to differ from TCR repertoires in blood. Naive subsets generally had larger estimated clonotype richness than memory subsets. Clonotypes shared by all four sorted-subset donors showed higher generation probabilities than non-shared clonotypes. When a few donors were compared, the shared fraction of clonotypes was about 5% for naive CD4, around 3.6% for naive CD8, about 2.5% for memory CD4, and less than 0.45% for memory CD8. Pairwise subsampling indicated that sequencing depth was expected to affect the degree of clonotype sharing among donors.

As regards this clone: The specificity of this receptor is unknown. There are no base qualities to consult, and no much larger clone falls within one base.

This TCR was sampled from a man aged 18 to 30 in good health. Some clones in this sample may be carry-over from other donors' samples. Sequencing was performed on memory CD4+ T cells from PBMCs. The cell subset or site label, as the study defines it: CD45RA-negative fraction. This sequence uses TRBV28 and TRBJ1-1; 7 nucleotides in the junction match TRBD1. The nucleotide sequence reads TGTGCCGGCGGGGGGGGCCTCCGGGACAGCCAGAACACTGAAGCTTTCTTT. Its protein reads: CAGGGGLRDSQNTEAFF. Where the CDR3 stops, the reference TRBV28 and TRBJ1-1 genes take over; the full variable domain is DVKVTQSSRYLVKRTGEKVFLECVQDMDHENMFWYRQDPGLGLRLIYFSYDVKMKEKGDIPEGYSVSREKKERFSLILESASTNQTSMYLCAGGGGLRDSQNTEAFFGQGTRLTVV.